These T cell receptor beta chains were read from a single sample in a study of blood T cell repertoires in COVID-19. Profiled with immunoSEQ multiplex PCR; TCRdb holds only in-frame clones, not every one. The sample consists of about 370,000 clones, around 87% of them appearing once. Specimen: peripheral blood. These receptors were collected from a woman aged 30 to 39 with COVID-19, enrolled during active disease. The CDR3 runs from the conserved cysteine through the conserved F or W. D genes are given only for firm matches. A row's size may be missing; if present it is once, few, many or a size class.

>TRBV4-1|TRBJ2-5|TRBD2|once
TGCGCCAGCAGCCGCCTCGGCGGACGGGAGGCAGAGACCCAGTACTTC
CASSRLGGREAETQYF
>TRBV29-1|TRBJ1-2|.|.
TGCAGCGTTGAGCGGACAGTCAACTATGGCTACACCTTC
CSVERTVNYGYTF
>TRBV24-1|TRBJ2-1|TRBD2|.
TGTGCCACCAGGACTAGCGGGAGGGATGAGCAGTTCTTC
CATRTSGRDEQFF
>TRBV6-6|TRBJ2-5|TRBD2|.
TGTGCCAGCAGTCTCCGGACTAGCGGGAGGGCCGGGGAGACCCAGTACTTC
CASSLRTSGRAGETQYF
>TRBV5-1|TRBJ2-7|TRBD1|.
TGCGCCAGCAGCGCCGGACAGGGAACCTACGAGCAGTACTTC
CASSAGQGTYEQYF
>TRBV29-1|TRBJ2-3|TRBD2|.
TGCAGCGGCGGGACTAGCGGGAGGAGAACAGATACGCAGTATTTT
CSGGTSGRRTDTQYF
>TRBV2|TRBJ1-1|.|.
TGTGCCAGCAGTGAAGGTTTGACAGGTAAAGGCACTGAAGCTTTCTTT
CASSEGLTGKGTEAFF
>TRBV5-1|TRBJ2-3|TRBD2|.
TGCGCCAGCAGCTTCAACGGGAGGGCCACAGATACGCAGTATTTT
CASSFNGRATDTQYF
>TRBV5-6|TRBJ2-3|.|.
TGTGCCAGCAGCCGAAGGGGGGATACGCAGTATTTT
CASSRRGDTQYF
>TRBV5-6|TRBJ1-4|.|once
TGTGCCAGCAGCTTGCGGTATAATGAAAAACTGTTTTTT
CASSLRYNEKLFF
>TRBV10-1|TRBJ2-5|TRBD2|.
TGCGCCAGCAGTCCTAGCGGTTTGGAAGAGACCCAGTACTTC
CASSPSGLEETQYF
>TRBV19|TRBJ2-5|TRBD1|.
TGTGCCAGTAGACCGGGACAGGGAATACTGAGGGAGACCCAGTACTTC
CASRPGQGILRETQYF
>TRBV7-2|TRBJ1-6|.|.
TGTGCCAGCAGGGAGCACGCCTATAATTCACCCCTCCACTTT
CASREHAYNSPLHF
>TRBV7-3|TRBJ2-3|TRBD2|.
TGTGCCAGCAGCGCAACCGGGACTAGCGGGTACACAGATACGCAGTATTTT
CASSATGTSGYTDTQYF
>TRBV6-6|TRBJ2-1|.|.
TGTGCCGGCTCCCCGCAGGCGGGCTACAATGAGCAGTTCTTC
CAGSPQAGYNEQFF
>TRBV28|TRBJ2-6|.|once
TGTGCCCTTTCCCGGTCCGGGGCCAACGTCCTGACTTTC
CALSRSGANVLTF
>TRBV30|TRBJ1-6|.|few
TGTGCCTGGAGGGCAGATTATAATTCACCCCTCCACTTT
CAWRADYNSPLHF
>TRBV28|TRBJ2-7|TRBD2|few
TGTGCCAGCAGTTCTGGGGCCAGCGGGAGCTACGAGCAGTACTTC
CASSSGASGSYEQYF
>TRBV7-3|TRBJ1-1|.|.
TGTGCCAGCAGCTGGGACAAGAACACTGAAGCTTTCTTT
CASSWDKNTEAFF
>TRBV3-1/TRBV3-2|TRBJ2-1|.|.
TGTGCCAGCAGCCAAGAAAAGAGGAGTTCGGGACAATACTACAATGAGCAGTTCTTC
CASSQEKRSSGQYYNEQFF
>TRBV9|TRBJ1-2|.|.
TGTGCCAGCAGCGTAAACCCAGTAACGAACTATGGCTACACCTTC
CASSVNPVTNYGYTF
>TRBV5-1|TRBJ1-4|.|.
TGCGCCAGCAGCTTGGAGGGGTATGAAAAACTGTTTTTT
CASSLEGYEKLFF
>TRBV28|TRBJ1-2|.|.
TGTGCCAGCAGTTTATTCAGGGGCTATGGCTACACCTTC
CASSLFRGYGYTF
>TRBV3-1/TRBV3-2|TRBJ1-3|.|once
TGTGCCAGCAGCCAAGATCACGCGTTTCCTGGAAACACCATATATTTT
CASSQDHAFPGNTIYF
>TRBV4-1|TRBJ2-7|TRBD2|.
TGCGCCAGCAGCCAAGGGACTAGCGGGCGCTACGAGCAGTACTTC
CASSQGTSGRYEQYF
>TRBV6-5|TRBJ2-1|TRBD2|few
TGTGCCAGCAGTTCTAGCGGGAGGAGGCGTGGTGAGCAGTTCTTC
CASSSSGRRRGEQFF
>TRBV12-3/TRBV12-4|TRBJ2-5|.|.
TGTGCCAGCAGTTTTGCGGAGACCCAGTACTTC
CASSFAETQYF
>TRBV19|TRBJ1-3|.|.
TGTGCCAGTAGTAGTCGTCGTACGAGCTCTGGAAACACCATATATTTT
CASSSRRTSSGNTIYF
>TRBV6-2/TRBV6-3|TRBJ2-5|TRBD1|.
TGTGCCAGCAGTTACTTACAGGGGGTGGAAGAGACCCAGTACTTC
CASSYLQGVEETQYF
>TRBV5-1|TRBJ2-1|TRBD2|.
TGCGCCAGCAGCTGGCGCCCGGGACTAGCGGAATACAATGAGCAGTTCTTC
CASSWRPGLAEYNEQFF
>TRBV7-8|TRBJ1-2|TRBD1|few
TGTGCCAGCAGCCCGACGAAAAGGACAGGGAAGTATGGCTACACCTTC
CASSPTKRTGKYGYTF
>TRBV2|TRBJ2-1|TRBD1|.
TGTGCCAGCATACGACAGGGGAGCTCCTACAATGAGCAGTTCTTC
CASIRQGSSYNEQFF
>TRBV6-5|TRBJ2-2|.|.
TGTGCCAGCAGGGACAGCAATCCAAACACCGGGGAGCTGTTTTTT
CASRDSNPNTGELFF
>TRBV29-1|TRBJ1-1|.|.
TGCAGCGTAGAACTTCTAGACAGGCGTGAAGCTTTCTTT
CSVELLDRREAFF
>TRBV4-2|TRBJ1-5|.|.
TGTGCCAGCAGCCAAGATCTAGGGACTGGTCAGCCCCAGCATTTT
CASSQDLGTGQPQHF
>TRBV19|TRBJ2-2|TRBD1|once
TGTGCCAGTAGTATCCAGACAGGGGGGGACACCGGGGAGCTGTTTTTT
CASSIQTGGDTGELFF
>TRBV28|TRBJ2-1|TRBD1|.
TGTGCCAGCACTCGGGACAGCAGCTCCTACAATGAGCAGTTCTTC
CASTRDSSSYNEQFF
>TRBV5-4|TRBJ1-2|.|.
TGTGCCAGCAGCTTGAGGGGACAAGCAAACTATGGCTACACCTTC
CASSLRGQANYGYTF
>TRBV7-2|TRBJ1-2|.|.
TGTGCCAGCAGCTTAGTCCAGGGGCGGATCGATGGCTACACCTTC
CASSLVQGRIDGYTF
>TRBV5-4|TRBJ2-4|TRBD1|.
TGTGCCAGCAGCCCTGGTTCCCGACAGGGGTTGATTGTCAAAAACATTCAGTACTTC
CASSPGSRQGLIVKNIQYF
>TRBV28|TRBJ2-5|TRBD1|.
TGTGCCAGCAGTCAGGGGGACAGGGAGACCCAGTACTTC
CASSQGDRETQYF
>TRBV5-4|TRBJ1-1|TRBD1|.
TGTGCCAGCAGCAAACGCCGGGACAGATACACTGAAGCTTTCTTT
CASSKRRDRYTEAFF
>TRBV9|TRBJ2-1|.|once
TGTGCCAGCAGCGTCACTAGCCACTACGCCTACAATGAGCAGTTCTTC
CASSVTSHYAYNEQFF
>TRBV6-2/TRBV6-3|TRBJ2-7|TRBD2|.
TGTGCCAGCAGTTACTCGTTAACTAGCGGGATCACGGTCGGCGAGCAGTACTTC
CASSYSLTSGITVGEQYF
>TRBV7-9|TRBJ2-2|.|.
TGTGCCAGCAGCTACGGACACGGGGAGCTGTTTTTT
CASSYGHGELFF
>TRBV24-1|TRBJ2-6|.|.
TGTGCCACCAGTGAGGCGGGACGTGCGACTGGGGCCAACGTCCTGACTTTC
CATSEAGRATGANVLTF
>TRBV2|TRBJ2-7|TRBD1|once
TGTGCCAGCAGCTGGGACAGGGATTACGAGCAGTACTTC
CASSWDRDYEQYF
>TRBV5-1|TRBJ2-3|TRBD2|.
TGCGCCAGCAGCTTAAGCGGGACTACACGAGCAGATACGCAGTATTTT
CASSLSGTTRADTQYF